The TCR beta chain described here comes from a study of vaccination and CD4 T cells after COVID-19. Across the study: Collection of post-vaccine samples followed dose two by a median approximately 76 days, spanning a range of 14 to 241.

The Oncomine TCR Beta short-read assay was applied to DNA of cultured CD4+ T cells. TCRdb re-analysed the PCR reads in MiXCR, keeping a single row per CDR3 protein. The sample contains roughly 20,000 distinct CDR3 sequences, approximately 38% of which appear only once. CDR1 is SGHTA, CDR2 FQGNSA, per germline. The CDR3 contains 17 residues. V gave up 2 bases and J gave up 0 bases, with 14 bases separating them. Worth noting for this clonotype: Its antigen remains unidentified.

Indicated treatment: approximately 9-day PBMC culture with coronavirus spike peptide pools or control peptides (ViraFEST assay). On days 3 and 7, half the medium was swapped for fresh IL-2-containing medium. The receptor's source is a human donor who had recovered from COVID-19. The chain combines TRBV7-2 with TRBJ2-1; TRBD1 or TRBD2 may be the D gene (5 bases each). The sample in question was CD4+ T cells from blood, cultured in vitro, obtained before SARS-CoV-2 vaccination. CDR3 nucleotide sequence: TGTGCCAGCAGCTTATCACCCGGGGCAGGCTCCTACAATGAGCAGTTCTTC. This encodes CASSLSPGAGSYNEQFF.